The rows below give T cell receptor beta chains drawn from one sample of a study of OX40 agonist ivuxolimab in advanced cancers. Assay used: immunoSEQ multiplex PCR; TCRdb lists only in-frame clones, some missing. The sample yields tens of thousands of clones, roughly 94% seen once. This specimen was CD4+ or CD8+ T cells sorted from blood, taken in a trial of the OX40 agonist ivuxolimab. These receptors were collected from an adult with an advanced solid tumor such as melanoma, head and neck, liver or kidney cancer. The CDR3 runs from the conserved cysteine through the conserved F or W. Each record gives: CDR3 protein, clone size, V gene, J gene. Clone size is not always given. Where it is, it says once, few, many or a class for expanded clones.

CASSSSAGVPTGELFF	NA	TRBV11-2	TRBJ2-2
CASSLASGPYEQYF	NA	TRBV13	TRBJ2-7
CASSGQTGKETQYF	NA	TRBV9	TRBJ2-5
CASSISRTVYYGYTF	NA	TRBV6-5	TRBJ1-2
CASSPGENNQPQHF	once	TRBV4-1	TRBJ1-5
CASSGTSGRVETQYF	NA	TRBV9	TRBJ2-5
CASKVAATNSYEQYF	once	TRBV6-6	TRBJ2-7
CASSERGQSSYEQYF	NA	TRBV7-2	TRBJ2-7
CASSLWPTLASSTDTQYF	NA	TRBV27	TRBJ2-3
CASSQGRAGEQGNRQETQYF	few	TRBV14	TRBJ2-5
CASSQVESNEKLFF	NA	TRBV9	TRBJ1-4
CSVEEDFLNYGYTF	NA	TRBV29-1	TRBJ1-2
CASSPQAPPYEQYF	NA	TRBV7-9	TRBJ2-7
CASSPNPGTVNTEAFF	NA	TRBV9	TRBJ1-1
CASSPWRDSTDTQYF	NA	TRBV2	TRBJ2-3
CASRRGQASTDTQYF	NA	TRBV6-1	TRBJ2-3
CAWSVGGQGGYEQYF	NA	TRBV30	TRBJ2-7
CASSFSGGEQYF	NA	TRBV7-9	TRBJ2-7
CASSYSASGRGYEQFF	NA	TRBV6-5	TRBJ2-1
CASTDPLLGTEAFF	NA	TRBV19	TRBJ1-1
CASSGGLAGDNEQFF	NA	TRBV9	TRBJ2-1
CASSLVQFMNTEAFF	NA	TRBV7-9	TRBJ1-1
CASSLRMNTEAFF	NA	TRBV7-8	TRBJ1-1
CASSDSTWEKLFF	NA	TRBV2	TRBJ1-4
CASSFGTANTEAFF	NA	TRBV19	TRBJ1-1
CASRDIATNEKLFF	NA	TRBV6-6	TRBJ1-4
CASSYSGGVETEAFF	NA	TRBV6-5	TRBJ1-1